This T cell receptor beta chain was recorded in a study of cytomegalovirus exposure and HLA in healthy donors. Between the trimmed V and J ends, which lost 8 bases and 0 bases, there was a span of 11 bases. The germline gives CDR1 MDHEN, CDR2 SYDVKM. CDR3 size: 15 residues. It was with 60 Vbeta and 13 Jbeta primers that the PCR ran. The data were produced by immunoSEQ multiplex PCR, yet TCRdb's version contains in-frame clones alone and is incomplete. Counted here are some 140,000 clones, around 80% occurring once; the ten biggest clones make up 1.8%. Input material: PBMCs. The V gene is TRBV28, the J gene TRBJ2-6; the D gene is possibly TRBD1 (7 bases). The receptor was derived from a female donor in good health and CMV-seropositive. This CDR3 is CASEQGGSGANVLTF. CDR3 nucleotides: TGTGCCAGCGAGCAGGGGGGCTCTGGGGCCAACGTCCTGACTTTC.